These T cell receptor beta chains were read from a single sample in a study of early T cells in non-severe SARS-CoV-2 infection. From the 5' RACE reads, TCRdb called clonotypes with MiXCR, one entry per CDR3 protein. The sample has 40,000 to 45,000 distinct CDR3 sequences, about 5.9% seen once; the top ten hold about 8%. The sequencing used whole blood, collected at baseline. The receptors come from an adult who was a healthcare worker with PCR-confirmed SARS-CoV-2 infection or an uninfected control (not recorded which). The CDR3 runs from the conserved cysteine through the conserved F or W.

V gene	J gene	CDR3 protein
TRBV15	TRBJ2-2	CATSLRVDAGELFF
TRBV7-6	TRBJ2-7	CASSSDSDEQYF
TRBV3-1	TRBJ1-2	CASSVGLYGYTF
TRBV29-1	TRBJ1-2	CSATTGTNYGYTF
TRBV28	TRBJ1-2	CASSLTQGPIGYTF
TRBV29-1	TRBJ1-2	CSVEDLGAARNYGYTF
TRBV7-2	TRBJ1-2	CASSGRTGDYGYTF
TRBV30	TRBJ2-3	CAWSVTLTQYF
TRBV12-3/TRBV12-4	TRBJ2-7	CASSDARRGLSEQYF
TRBV3-2	TRBJ2-7	CASSYSTGNYYYEQYF
TRBV6-2/TRBV6-3	TRBJ2-3	CASRLGQGVPTQYF
TRBV20-1	TRBJ1-4	CSARIDPNEKLFF
TRBV5-1	TRBJ2-3	CASSLGQTNTDTQYF
TRBV25-1	TRBJ2-2	CASSAQGRSWGELFF
TRBV18	TRBJ2-5	CASSRNRGTDGETQYF
TRBV18	TRBJ2-1	CASSQLAGDPYNEQFF
TRBV15	TRBJ2-1	CATSRDGQGEAYNEQFF
TRBV4-3	TRBJ1-2	CASSQARTVYGYTF
TRBV20-1	TRBJ2-7	CSAPRAVYEQYF
TRBV6-1	TRBJ2-2	CASSAGTRIGELFF
TRBV9	TRBJ1-5	CASSVGLNQPQHF
TRBV3-1	TRBJ2-5	CASSQDSRAVQETQYF
TRBV7-2	TRBJ2-7	CASSQQGLDYEQYF
TRBV5-1	TRBJ2-1	CASSSKQDNEQFF
TRBV2	TRBJ2-3	CASSEAPGLPWSTDTQYF
TRBV11-2	TRBJ2-1	CASSLGLVSYNEQFF
TRBV6-2/TRBV6-3	TRBJ1-5	CASSTTPGRNQPQHF
TRBV4-3	TRBJ2-6	CASSLTGRSGANVLTF
TRBV20-1	TRBJ2-5	CSAIEGRRQETQYF
TRBV12-3/TRBV12-4	TRBJ1-2	CASRPTSNYGYTF
TRBV29-1	TRBJ1-4	CSVERQGLEKLFF
TRBV7-3	TRBJ2-7	CASSLTHSSYEQYF
TRBV7-9	TRBJ1-1	CASSPSTGGAATEAFF
TRBV2	TRBJ2-7	CASQGLTYEQYF
TRBV7-2	TRBJ1-2	CASSPEASRGYTF
TRBV4-3	TRBJ2-2	CASSQEVVVSGELFF
TRBV5-4	TRBJ2-7	CASSPSGGTYEQYF
TRBV11-2	TRBJ2-1	CASSLWEGEGNEQFF
TRBV4-3	TRBJ1-3	CASSSEAGNTIYF
TRBV27	TRBJ1-5	CASRETGNQPQHF
TRBV4-1	TRBJ2-1	CASTTPGTGNNEQFF
TRBV6-4	TRBJ1-2	CASRRQGGSNYGYTF
TRBV28	TRBJ1-5	CASRTTGTERQPQHF
TRBV7-8	TRBJ2-1	CASSNSRVYNEQFF
TRBV11-2	TRBJ2-2	CASSFRTSGELFF
TRBV28	TRBJ2-1	CASSSGQGAYEQFF
TRBV12-3/TRBV12-4	TRBJ1-3	CASSFGTTGNTIYF
TRBV7-8	TRBJ2-3	CASSLVPAGGGTDTQYF
TRBV4-3	TRBJ1-1	CASRQSRHWDTEAFF
TRBV29-1	TRBJ1-1	CSVVTMNTEAFF
TRBV24-1	TRBJ2-1	CATSESGGGYNEQFF
TRBV5-5	TRBJ2-7	CASSQNIYEQYF
TRBV20-1	TRBJ2-1	CSASDRDNEQFF
TRBV13	TRBJ2-7	CASSLDSARKDEQYF